The rows below give T cell receptor beta chains drawn from one sample of a study of shared clonotypes between healthy human individuals. Produced via immunoSEQ multiplex PCR; TCRdb's table is partial and in-frame only. The data contain some 2,500,000 clones, 80% to 95% of them singletons. The sequenced sample was naive CD4+ T cells from PBMCs. The receptors come from a man aged 18 to 29 in good health. Some clones in this sample may be carry-over from other donors' samples. Each CDR3 is given with its conserved first and last residue. A D gene is named only where the DNA matches it firmly. Part of the rows lack a size; the others show once, few, many or a class for expanded clones.

length	J	D	V	size	DNA	CDR3
15	TRBJ1-4	-	TRBV5-4	-	TGTGCCAGCAGCTTGCAGCCCAGGGCTAAAGAAAAACTGTTTTTT	CASSLQPRAKEKLFF
16	TRBJ2-2	TRBD2	TRBV6-6	-	TGTGCCAGCAGTGGGACTAGCGGAGGTCGGACCGGGGAGCTGTTTTTT	CASSGTSGGRTGELFF
17	TRBJ1-2	TRBD1	TRBV2	-	TGTGCCAGCACCCCGGGACAGGGGGCGCAGGGCCGCTATGGCTACACCTTC	CASTPGQGAQGRYGYTF
15	TRBJ2-1	TRBD2	TRBV28	-	TGTGCCAGCAGGGGAGCGGGGAACAACTACAATGAGCAGTTCTTC	CASRGAGNNYNEQFF
14	TRBJ2-3	TRBD2	TRBV5-1	once	TGCGCCAGCAGCACCGGACTAGCGCCAGATACGCAGTATTTT	CASSTGLAPDTQYF
17	TRBJ2-4	TRBD2	TRBV28	-	TGTGCCAGCAGTTACAATCCCGGGACTAGCGGTCTAAACATTCAGTACTTC	CASSYNPGTSGLNIQYF
13	TRBJ1-1	-	TRBV30	-	TGTGCCTGGGACTACCGCGGGGTTACTGAAGCTTTCTTT	CAWDYRGVTEAFF
13	TRBJ1-5	TRBD1	TRBV19	-	TGTGCCAGTAGTTTACAGGGGAATCAGCCCCAGCATTTT	CASSLQGNQPQHF
14	TRBJ2-7	TRBD1	TRBV14	-	TGTGCCAGCTCACTTACAGGGGGCAGGGACGAGCAGTACTTC	CASSLTGGRDEQYF
16	TRBJ2-3	-	TRBV4-1	-	TGCGCCAGCAGGCTGAGGGCGGGGGCGAGCACAGATACGCAGTATTTT	CASRLRAGASTDTQYF
14	TRBJ1-5	-	TRBV7-3	-	TGTGCCAGCAGCTCCCTGGGGGACAATCAGCCCCAGCATTTT	CASSSLGDNQPQHF
13	TRBJ2-3	-	TRBV7-6	-	TGTGCCACCGCAGGTCTGTCCGGGGTCACGCAGTATTTT	CATAGLSGVTQYF
14	TRBJ2-1	TRBD2	TRBV12-5	few	TGTGCTAGTGCCCCACTAGCGGAGCTCAATGAGCAGTTCTTC	CASAPLAELNEQFF
13	TRBJ2-5	-	TRBV10-3	once	TGTGCCATCAGTGTTAAGGGCTGGGAGACCCAGTACTTC	CAISVKGWETQYF
15	TRBJ2-2	-	TRBV9	-	TGTGCCAGCGCCATTGGGGGGTTTAACACCGGGGAGCTGTTTTTT	CASAIGGFNTGELFF
12	TRBJ2-3	-	TRBV15	-	TGTGCCACCAGCCCTAGCACAGATACGCAGTATTTT	CATSPSTDTQYF
16	TRBJ2-7	-	TRBV12-5	-	TGTGCTAGTGGTTTGGCCGTCGGGGGTCGATACTACGAGCAGTACTTC	CASGLAVGGRYYEQYF
13	TRBJ1-1	-	TRBV19	-	TGTGCCAGTAGTCCCACTTGGCAGGCTGAAGCTTTCTTT	CASSPTWQAEAFF